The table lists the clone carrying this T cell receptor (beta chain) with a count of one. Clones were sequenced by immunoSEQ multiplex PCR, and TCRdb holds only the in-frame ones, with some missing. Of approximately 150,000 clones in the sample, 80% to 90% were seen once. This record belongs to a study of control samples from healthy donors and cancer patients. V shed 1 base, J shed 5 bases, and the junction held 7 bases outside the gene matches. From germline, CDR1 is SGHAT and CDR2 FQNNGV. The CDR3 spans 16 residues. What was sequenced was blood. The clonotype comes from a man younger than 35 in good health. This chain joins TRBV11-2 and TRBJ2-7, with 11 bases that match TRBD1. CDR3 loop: CASSLADRGRLHEQYF. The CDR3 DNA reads TGTGCCAGCAGCTTAGCGGACAGGGGGCGCCTCCACGAGCAGTACTTC.